This T cell receptor (beta chain) came from a study of T cell changes during pregnancy in multiple sclerosis. CDR1 and CDR2 (germline): GTSNPN, SVGIG (reference sequence). The CDR3 has 14 amino acids. The ends lost 5 bases at V and 3 bases at J; junction bases unmatched: 7. TCRdb's table, derived via immunoSEQ multiplex PCR, lists solely in-frame clones and lacks some. The sample includes around 41,000 clones, about 90% seen only once; the top ten take 0.3% to 0.4%. The source of this sequence is a female donor in good health, enrolled as a control in a pregnancy study. The rearrangement uses TRBV30 and TRBJ2-7; 10 nucleotides agree with TRBD2. The source was CD4+ T cells from peripheral blood mononuclear cells, collected in the third trimester of pregnancy. The CDR3 DNA is TGTGCCTGGGTCCGGGCTAGCGGGAGCTACGAGCAGTACTTC. Translating it yields CAWVRASGSYEQYF.